These 4 T cell receptor beta chains originate from one sample sequenced in a study of T cell responses to AZD1222 COVID-19 vaccine (dated by TCRdb to 2020 to 2023). This sample's time point label indicates: baseline before first vaccination. The library relied on the immunoSEQ multiplex PCR assay. This is the immuneACCESS table as TCRdb keeps it, with only in-frame sequences that have V and J called. A part of the clones is gone; compared with another copy, unresolved V genes explain less than half, and the rest is unexplained. For this sample there are roughly 150,000 clones; approximately 83% appear just once. The ten largest clones capture more than 7% of the sample. Source: peripheral blood, taken on day 0 of AZD1222 vaccination. The receptor source for this set is an adult in good health.

The chain joins TRBV7-9 to TRBJ1-6, with 8 bases aligning to TRBD1. CDR3 size: 15 residues. Trimming took 5 bases from V and 7 from J; bases not matched to a gene: 7. The V gene's germline CDR1 is SEHNR and CDR2 FQNEAQ (reference sequence). The chain's CDR3 is CASSATGAGNSPLHF. Written as DNA, the CDR3 is TGTGCCAGCAGCGCGACAGGGGCGGGGAATTCACCCCTCCACTTT.

The V gene is TRBV19, the J gene TRBJ1-4; 7 nucleotides line up with TRBD1. The CDR3 covers 16 residues. CDR1 LNHDA and CDR2 SQIVND come from the germline V gene (reference sequence). Trimming cost V 5 bases and J 12 bases; bases outside gene matches: 18. The DNA of the CDR3 is TGTGCCAGTAGTCACCCTCCGGGACAGTCAATTGTGGAACTGTTTTTT. It codes for CASSHPPGQSIVELFF.

This clone is a singleton in its sample. This rearrangement joins TRBV7-9 to TRBJ2-7; 9 bases agree with TRBD2. The CDR3 covers 14 residues. From germline, CDR1 is SEHNR and CDR2 FQNEAQ (reference sequence). V gave up 3 bases and J gave up 3 bases; unmatched junction bases: 3. DNA of the CDR3: TGTGCCAGCAGCTTGCGGGGGGGAGGCTACGAGCAGTACTTC. Its protein product is CASSLRGGGYEQYF.

This sequence joins TRBV5-1 and TRBJ1-2; 8 positions match TRBD1. V was pared by 0 bases and J by 3 bases, with 4 bases of the junction left unmatched. CDR1 is SGHRS and CDR2 is YFSETQ in the germline V gene. The CDR3 runs to 15 residues. CDR3 in DNA: TGCGCCAGCAGCTTGGTGTTGACAGGGGACTATGGCTACACCTTC. Translated, it gives CASSLVLTGDYGYTF.